The clone carrying this T cell receptor (beta chain) was observed a single time. The data derive from a study of blood T cell repertoires in COVID-19. Turning to the study itself: Some COVID-19 samples were acute and others convalescent; all came from the United States, Italy and Spain. T cells, B-cell-depleted T cells, or PBMCs provided the cDNA or gDNA that served as material.

In Seattle, patients joined the study during active infection and were tracked longitudinally. Per the study methods: Amplification from reference gene primers served as the basis for estimated nucleated cell counts. Data came from immunoSEQ multiplex PCR; TCRdb stores just in-frame clones and leaves some out. Clone size and V and J calls were adopted from that table, with D and trimming inferred from the DNA. Of 250,000 to 350,000 clones in the sample, 88% were seen once. V was pared by 1 base and J by 0 bases, with 8 bases of the junction left unmatched. The CDR3 is 18 residues long. Germline V gene sequence: CDR1 KGHSH, CDR2 LQKENI.

Sequencing used peripheral blood. The chain couples TRBV18 to TRBJ2-3, with 9 bases aligning to TRBD2. This sequence originates from a woman aged 30 to 39 with COVID-19, enrolled during active disease. Written as DNA, the CDR3 is TGTGCCAGCTCACCACTTCCGGCTAGCGGGAAAAGCACAGATACGCAGTATTTT. Translating it yields CASSPLPASGKSTDTQYF.